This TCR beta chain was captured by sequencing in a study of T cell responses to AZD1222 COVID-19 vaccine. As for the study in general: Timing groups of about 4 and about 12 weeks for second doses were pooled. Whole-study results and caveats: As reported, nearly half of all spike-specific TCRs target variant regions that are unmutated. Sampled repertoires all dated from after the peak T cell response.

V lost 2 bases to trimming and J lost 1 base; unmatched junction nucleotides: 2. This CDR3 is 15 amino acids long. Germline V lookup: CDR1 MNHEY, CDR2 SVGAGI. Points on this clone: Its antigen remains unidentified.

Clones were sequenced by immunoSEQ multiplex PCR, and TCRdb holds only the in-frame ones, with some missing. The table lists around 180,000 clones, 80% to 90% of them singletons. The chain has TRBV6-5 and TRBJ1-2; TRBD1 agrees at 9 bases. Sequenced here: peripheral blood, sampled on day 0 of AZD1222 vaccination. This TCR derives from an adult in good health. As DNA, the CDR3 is TGTGCCAGCAGTTACAGGGGACAGGGTAACTATGGCTACACCTTC. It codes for CASSYRGQGNYGYTF.